This TCR beta chain was sequenced during a study of early T cells in non-severe SARS-CoV-2 infection. The overall study: With bulk RNA from unsorted whole blood as input, sequencing yielded unpaired chains.

In regard to this clonotype: No antigen is known for it.

Study conclusions and caveats: VDJdb-based matching was biased toward anti-spike CD8 responses and missed private and CD4 specificities.

CDR3 length equals 15 residues. The germline V gene encodes CDR1 SNHLY and CDR2 FYNNEI. V was cut by 9 bases and J by 3 bases, with 18 bases left in between. Separate cDNA molecules each had unique molecular identifiers attached to them. TCRdb re-derived calls from the 5' RACE reads in MiXCR, one entry per CDR3 protein. The sample consists of under 50,000 distinct CDR3 sequences, around 5.6% of them appearing once. The TCR originated in an adult who was a healthcare worker with PCR-confirmed SARS-CoV-2 infection or an uninfected control (not recorded which). The rearrangement joins TRBV2 to TRBJ1-3; no clear D gene. The sequenced sample consisted of whole blood. This CDR3 reads CARGGSGTYGNTIYF. The CDR3, as DNA: TGTGCCAGAGGTGGCAGCGGCACCTATGGAAACACCATATATTTT. The variable domain in full, with the rest retrieved from reference TRBV2 and TRBJ1-3, is EPEVTQTPSHQVTQMGQEVILRCVPISNHLYFYWYRQILGQKVEFLVSFYNNEISEKSEIFDDQFSVERPDGSNFTLKIRSTKLEDSAMYFCARGGSGTYGNTIYFGEGSWLTVV.